The 31 T cell receptor beta chains listed next were all sequenced from one sample in a study of radiotherapy plus CTLA-4 blockade in lung cancer. Profiling relied on immunoSEQ multiplex PCR, and the TCRdb table lists in-frame clones only, not all of them. The table includes roughly 80,000 clones, 78% detected once. Sequencing used peripheral blood, obtained from a patient treated with radiotherapy plus ipilimumab. The receptors originated from a human donor with non-small cell lung cancer who had a partial response to radiotherapy plus ipilimumab. Some clones in this sample may be carry-over from other donors' samples.

V and J are TRBV10-2 and TRBJ2-3; D ambiguous. The CDR3 has 14 amino acids. From germline, CDR1 is WSHSY and CDR2 SAAADI. V was trimmed by 2 bases and J by 2 bases, leaving 8 bases between them. The DNA for the CDR3 is TGCGCCAGCAGTGAGGGCTTGGTCACAGATACGCAGTATTTT. Translation gives CASSEGLVTDTQYF.

The chain links TRBV9 to TRBJ1-2; D remains ambiguous. The V gene lost 10 bases and the J gene lost 5 bases, with 15 bases spanning the gap. The germline V gene encodes CDR1 SGDLS and CDR2 YYNGEE. The length of the CDR3 is 12 residues. The CDR3 DNA follows: TGTGCCTCACATCAGAGCGGTTATGGCTACACCTTC. Its protein product is CASHQSGYGYTF.

The rearrangement uses TRBV18 and TRBJ2-3, with D perhaps matching TRBD2 (6 bases). Germline lookup yields CDR1 KGHSH and CDR2 LQKENI. Trimming shortened V by 8 bases and J by 4 bases, and 19 bases separated the two germline ends. CDR3 length: 15 amino acids. The DNA for the CDR3 is TGTGCCAGCACCCCCGGACTACAGAGCCCAGATACGCAGTATTTT. Translation gives CASTPGLQSPDTQYF.

The genes are TRBV5-1 and TRBJ2-6, with unresolved D. V dropped 4 bases and J dropped 1 base, with 12 bases sitting between them. CDR3 size: 16 residues. Germline loops: CDR1 SGHRS, CDR2 YFSETQ. Here the CDR3 reads CASSATTPSGANVLTF. In DNA form, the CDR3 reads TGCGCCAGCAGCGCTACGACACCTTCTGGGGCCAACGTCCTGACTTTC. The whole variable domain, filled in from reference TRBV5-1 and TRBJ2-6, reads KAGVTQTPRYLIKTRGQQVTLSCSPISGHRSVSWYQQTPGQGLQFLFEYFSETQRNKGNFPGRFSGRQFSNSRSEMNVSTLELGDSALYLCASSATTPSGANVLTFGAGSRLTVL.

This clone showed up just a few times. The V call is TRBV10-3, the J call TRBJ2-7, with 9 bases fitting TRBD1. CDR1 is ENHRY and CDR2 is SYGVKD in the germline V gene. V trimming: 6 bases; J trimming: 3 bases; junction bases outside the gene matches: 6. CDR3 size: 14 residues. CDR3 residues: CAISRETGGYEQYF. The CDR3 DNA follows: TGTGCCATCAGCCGTGAGACAGGGGGCTACGAGCAGTACTTC.

The DNA for the CDR3 is TGTGCCAGCATGGAAGGGGGCACAAACATTCAGTACTTC. This gives the protein CASMEGGTNIQYF. V usage is TRBV6-5 and J usage is TRBJ2-4; 7 bases are shared with TRBD1. Germline loops: CDR1 MNHEY, CDR2 SVGAGI. J was trimmed by 6 bases and V by 7 bases; bases with no gene match: 6. The CDR3 is 13 residues long.

This clone was seen a single time. The chain joins TRBV6-5 to TRBJ1-1; tentatively, D is TRBD1 (5 bases). Germline V gives CDR1 MNHEY, CDR2 SVGAGI. V lost 4 bases to trimming and J lost 6 bases, with 12 bases between them. This CDR3 spans 13 amino acids. CDR3 protein: CASSSPPGAEAFF. The CDR3 DNA follows: TGTGCCAGCAGTTCCCCTCCGGGGGCTGAAGCTTTCTTT.

V gene TRBV27 combines with J gene TRBJ1-2; maybe TRBD1 (6 bases). Germline V gene data show CDR1 as MNHEY and CDR2 as SMNVEV (reference sequence). The CDR3 is 16 residues long. The V gene lost 5 bases and the J gene lost 4 bases, with 20 bases spanning the gap. The CDR3 sequence is CASSPGVGGGLYGYTF. CDR3 coding DNA: TGTGCCAGCAGTCCAGGCGTTGGGGGGGGGCTCTATGGCTACACCTTC.

This chain joins TRBV29-1 and TRBJ2-7; 7 nucleotides match TRBD2. The germline gives CDR1 SQVTM, CDR2 ANQGSEA. The CDR3 has 11 residues. The CDR3, as DNA: TGCGCTGGGGGGGAGGGCTACGAGCAGTACTTC. Translated: CAGGEGYEQYF.

In DNA form, the CDR3 reads TGTGCCAGCAGCGTATCGGGGGCTAATGAAAAACTGTTTTTT. It codes for CASSVSGANEKLFF. The chain combines TRBV9 with TRBJ1-4; D possibly corresponds to TRBD1 (5 bases). V was cut by 1 base and J by 3 bases, with 7 bases left in between. The CDR3 is 14 amino acids. The V gene's germline CDR1 is SGDLS and CDR2 YYNGEE.

The chain is built from TRBV6-5 and TRBJ1-5; no definite D call. Germline CDR1 reads MNHEY; CDR2 reads SVGAGI. CDR3 size: 13 residues. V dropped 5 bases and J dropped 2 bases, with 7 bases sitting between them. Here the CDR3 reads CASSRHRNQPQHF. Written as DNA, the CDR3 is TGTGCCAGCAGTCGACACCGCAATCAGCCCCAGCATTTT.

This clone was counted once. CDR3 DNA sequence: TGCGCCAGCAGCTTGGATCTGGGGGCGGCAGATACGCAGTATTTT. This codes for CASSLDLGAADTQYF. The chain employs TRBV5-1 and TRBJ2-3, with D tentatively TRBD1 (6 bases). The CDR3 length is 15 residues. The V and J ends lost 0 bases and 4 bases respectively, with 12 bases between them. CDR1 and CDR2 from the germline V gene are SGHRS and YFSETQ. Filled out from reference TRBV5-1 and TRBJ2-3, the complete variable domain reads KAGVTQTPRYLIKTRGQQVTLSCSPISGHRSVSWYQQTPGQGLQFLFEYFSETQRNKGNFPGRFSGRQFSNSRSEMNVSTLELGDSALYLCASSLDLGAADTQYFGPGTRLTVL.

This chain links TRBV28 with TRBJ1-6, with unresolved D. This CDR3 is built from 12 residues. Germline CDR1 is MDHEN and CDR2 is SYDVKM. V dropped 7 bases and J dropped 10 bases, with 11 bases sitting between them. The CDR3 spells CASTFGRSPLHF. The CDR3 DNA reads TGTGCCAGCACATTCGGTCGGTCACCCCTCCACTTT.

This clone was seen a few times. This rearrangement joins TRBV7-9 to TRBJ2-7; 12 bases align to TRBD2. Trimming removed 5 bases from V and 4 bases from J; junction bases left unmatched: 9. Germline lookup yields CDR1 SEHNR and CDR2 FQNEAQ (reference sequence). This CDR3 is 16 amino acids long. In DNA form, the CDR3 reads TGTGCCAGCAGCCCCTCGCTAGCGGGGGGGTTTTACGAGCAGTACTTC. It yields the protein CASSPSLAGGFYEQYF.

The chain recombines TRBV29-1 with TRBJ2-7; TRBD1 matches 8 bases. J was trimmed by 5 bases and V by 5 bases; bases with no gene match: 8. This CDR3 region has 13 residues. Germline V gene lookup returns CDR1 SQVTM and CDR2 ANQGSEA. The DNA for the CDR3 is TGCAGCGTTTCGAAGACAGGGGAAAACGAGCAGTACTTC. Residues: CSVSKTGENEQYF.

V is TRBV5-4 and J is TRBJ1-4; 8 bases agree with TRBD1. The CDR3 has 17 residues. V shed 4 bases and J 4 bases; nucleotides not matched to a gene: 12. The germline V gene encodes CDR1 SGHNT and CDR2 YYREEE (reference sequence). The CDR3 nucleotides are TGTGCCAGCAGCCACCAGAGGACAGGGAGGCATAATGAAAAACTGTTTTTT. Residues: CASSHQRTGRHNEKLFF.

Comment on this clone: Other nucleotide sequences from this sample produce the same CDR3. The V and J genes are TRBV27 and TRBJ2-1; 7 bases align to TRBD2. This CDR3 is 15 amino acids long. V was clipped by 4 bases and J by 2 bases; unmatched bases: 5. Germline CDR1 and CDR2: MNHEY and SMNVEV (reference sequence). In DNA form, the CDR3 reads TGTGCCAGCAGTTCTACTAGCGATACCTACAATGAGCAGTTCTTC. It codes for CASSSTSDTYNEQFF.

The chain employs TRBV6-1 and TRBJ1-5; tentatively, D is TRBD1 (5 bases). Germline V gives CDR1 MNHNS, CDR2 SASEGT. V was trimmed by 3 bases and J by 1 base, leaving 10 bases between them. CDR3 length: 15 residues. The CDR3 protein is CASSDGGRSNQPQHF. The CDR3 DNA sequence: TGTGCCAGCAGTGACGGGGGTAGAAGCAATCAGCCCCAGCATTTT.

The gene calls are TRBV7-9 and TRBJ1-2; the D is unclear. The CDR3 contains 15 residues. With 1 base removed from V and 6 bases from J, the gap between germline ends came to 15 bases. The germline CDR1 and CDR2 sequences are SEHNR and FQNEAQ (reference sequence). The DNA for the CDR3 is TGTGCCAGCAGCTTAGGAGACTCCCCGGGTGATGGCTACACCTTC. Translation: CASSLGDSPGDGYTF.

The chain employs TRBV6-5 and TRBJ1-4, with D possibly matching TRBD1 (5 bases). Trimming shortened V by 5 bases and J by 0 bases, and 7 bases separated the two germline ends. The CDR3 spans 14 residues. Germline V CDR1 and CDR2: MNHEY, SVGAGI. This CDR3 is CASSRGATNEKLFF. The CDR3 coding sequence is TGTGCCAGCAGTCGGGGGGCAACTAATGAAAAACTGTTTTTT.

This clone was recorded only once. The chain has TRBV7-2 and TRBJ2-7; maybe TRBD2 (5 bases). Trimming removed 0 bases from V and 0 bases from J, with 6 bases in between. This CDR3 comprises 14 residues. CDR1 is SGHTA, CDR2 FQGNSA, per germline. The CDR3 here is CASSLAGSSYEQYF. The CDR3 nucleotides are TGTGCCAGCAGCTTAGCAGGGAGCTCCTACGAGCAGTACTTC.

The genes are TRBV4-3 and TRBJ1-2; D might be TRBD1 (5 bases). The CDR3 sequence is 14 residues long. CDR1 and CDR2 from the germline V gene are LGHNA and YSLEER. V was clipped by 0 bases and J by 6 bases, with 11 bases between them. CDR3 nucleotide sequence: TGCGCCAGCAGCCAAGAGGGGCGAGCCGATGGCTACACCTTC. It is translated as CASSQEGRADGYTF.

V usage is TRBV11-2 and J usage is TRBJ1-1, with D tentatively TRBD1 (5 bases). The CDR3 loop spans 13 amino acids. V lost 5 bases, J lost 1 base, and 8 bases lay in between. The germline V gene has CDR1 SGHAT and CDR2 FQNNGV. The CDR3 loop is CASSVGQNTEAFF. CDR3 bases: TGTGCCAGCAGCGTAGGACAGAACACTGAAGCTTTCTTT.

The genes are TRBV6-1 and TRBJ2-7; D is perhaps TRBD1 (6 bases). V gave up 10 bases and J gave up 2 bases, with 15 bases separating them. CDR1 is MNHNS, CDR2 SASEGT, per germline. The CDR3 runs 13 residues. CDR3: CATNPGATYEQYF. The CDR3 bases are TGTGCCACCAACCCAGGGGCCACCTACGAGCAGTACTTC.

In DNA form, the CDR3 reads TGTGCCAGCAGCCCGGGCGGCGGGGCCCCCTCCTACGAGCAGTACTTC. Encoded protein: CASSPGGGAPSYEQYF. This sequence joins TRBV9 and TRBJ2-7; TRBD2 is a possible D gene (6 bases). Trimming removed 4 bases at V and 0 bases at J, with 17 bases between. CDR1 and CDR2 from the germline V gene are SGDLS and YYNGEE. The CDR3 spans 16 residues.

V usage is TRBV18 and J usage is TRBJ2-1; TRBD1 matches at 8 bases. Germline values: CDR1 KGHSH, CDR2 LQKENI. The CDR3 totals 17 residues. Losses at the gene ends were 4 bases for V and 4 bases for J; bases not matched to a gene: 12. The DNA of the CDR3 is TGTGCCAGCTCACGATACCAATCGGGACAGGCATACAATGAGCAGTTCTTC. Protein: CASSRYQSGQAYNEQFF.

The chain employs TRBV6-5 and TRBJ2-7; 9 bases agree with TRBD2. The CDR3 has 14 residues. V dropped 9 bases and J dropped 1; count of bases not matched to a gene: 7. Germline V gene data show CDR1 as MNHEY and CDR2 as SVGAGI. The CDR3 loop reads CASIIAGVSYEQYF. The CDR3, as DNA: TGTGCCAGTATTATAGCGGGAGTTTCCTACGAGCAGTACTTC.

There are a few counts of this clone. The rearrangement joins TRBV23-1 to TRBJ1-5; D ambiguous. TRBV23-1 is an open reading frame whose function is uncertain. CDR3 length: 12 amino acids. Trimming shortened V by 6 bases and J by 3 bases, and 6 bases separated the two germline ends. The CDR3, as DNA: TGCGCCAGCAGGCACAACAATCAGCCCCAGCATTTT. It is translated as CASRHNNQPQHF.

The chain recombines TRBV7-6 with TRBJ1-1; D not certain. The ends were cut back, 7 bases at V and 5 bases at J, with 14 bases in the middle. There are 13 residues in the CDR3. Germline CDR1 reads SGHVS; CDR2 reads FNYEAQ. CDR3 bases: TGTGCCAGCACTCTGGGCGATTGGACTGAAGCTTTCTTT. This gives the protein CASTLGDWTEAFF.

The genes are TRBV5-4 and TRBJ2-7; D gene unclear. This CDR3 comprises 15 residues. Germline V gives CDR1 SGHNT, CDR2 YYREEE (reference sequence). Trimming stripped 0 bases from V and 2 bases from J, with 12 bases between. CDR3 protein: CASSLEFGRTYEQYF. CDR3 DNA sequence: TGTGCCAGCAGCTTGGAGTTTGGCAGAACCTACGAGCAGTACTTC.

The J gene is TRBJ2-1, the V gene TRBV11-2; D is perhaps TRBD1 (7 bases). The CDR3 has 14 residues. Germline V gene lookup returns CDR1 SGHAT and CDR2 FQNNGV. Trimming pared 5 bases from V and 9 bases from J, leaving 17 bases between. CDR3 residues: CASSIQGGRGEQFF. The CDR3 DNA reads as TGTGCCAGCAGCATCCAGGGGGGCCGTGGTGAGCAGTTCTTC.